This TCR beta chain was captured in a study of blood T cell repertoires in COVID-19. Study overall: Samples of COVID-19 (acute and convalescent) were obtained from the United States, Italy and Spain. PBMCs, B-cell-depleted T cells, or T cells provided the cDNA or gDNA that made up the material.

V gave up 5 bases and J gave up 4 bases, with 21 bases separating them. The CDR3 sequence is 16 residues long. The germline V gene encodes CDR1 SGHVS and CDR2 FNYEAQ. Original processing notes: By means of reference gene primer amplification, nucleated cell counts were estimated. Assay: immunoSEQ multiplex PCR; the TCRdb copy retains only in-frame clones and omits some. That table gives V, J and clone size, and the DNA gave D and trimming. The sample has around 65,000 clones, roughly four fifths seen once; the top ten hold roughly 39%. The sample comprised peripheral blood. The sequence came from a human donor in a cohort sampled during active COVID-19. This chain uses TRBV7-6 with TRBJ2-7; D might be TRBD2 (7 bases). Here the CDR3 DNA reads TGTGCCAGCAGCACCCTAGTGGGGCGGGGGCCTTACGAGCAGTACTTC. As protein: CASSTLVGRGPYEQYF.